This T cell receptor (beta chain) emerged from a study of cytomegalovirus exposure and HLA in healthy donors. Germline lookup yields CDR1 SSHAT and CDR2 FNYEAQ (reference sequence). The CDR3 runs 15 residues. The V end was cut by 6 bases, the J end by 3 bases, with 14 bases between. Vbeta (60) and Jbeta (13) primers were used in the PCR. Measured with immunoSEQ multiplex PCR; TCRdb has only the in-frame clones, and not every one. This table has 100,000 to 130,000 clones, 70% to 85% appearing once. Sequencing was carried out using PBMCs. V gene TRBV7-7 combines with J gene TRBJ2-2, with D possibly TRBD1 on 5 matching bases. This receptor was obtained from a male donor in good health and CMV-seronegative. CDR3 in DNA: TGTGCCAGCAGGTGGCGGTTAGGGGACACCGGGGAGCTGTTTTTT. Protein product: CASRWRLGDTGELFF.